The clone carrying this T cell receptor beta chain showed up just once. The CDR3 loop spans 18 amino acids. Trimming stripped 3 bases from V and 3 bases from J, with 24 bases between. Looked up from germline, CDR1 is SGHRS and CDR2 is YFSETQ. The sample is drawn from a study of blood T cell repertoires in COVID-19. Study overall: Some COVID-19 samples were acute and others convalescent; all came from the United States, Italy and Spain. Sample material is recorded as cDNA or gDNA derived from T cells, B-cell-depleted T cells, or PBMCs.

Source study methods: Amplification from reference gene primers served as the basis for estimated nucleated cell counts. Libraries were prepared by immunoSEQ multiplex PCR; TCRdb keeps only in-frame clonotypes and omits some of them. Clonal size and the V and J genes are those of that table, whereas D and trimming came from the DNA. The sample carries around 260,000 clones, less than 90% recorded once. Sequences were obtained from peripheral blood. The chain combines TRBV5-1 with TRBJ1-1, with D perhaps TRBD1 (6 bases). This TCR was recovered from a man younger than 40 with active or convalescent COVID-19. The CDR3 spells CASSSGGAFRGGDTEAFF. The CDR3 DNA reads as TGCGCCAGCAGCTCTGGTGGGGCGTTCAGGGGTGGTGACACTGAAGCTTTCTTT.